This T cell receptor beta chain was captured by sequencing in a study of control samples from healthy donors and cancer patients (dated by TCRdb to the early 2020s). Receptor libraries were prepared by the immunoSEQ multiplex PCR assay. TCRdb carries this immuneACCESS record with in-frame sequences only. Its versions omit some clonotypes, under half of them owing to an unresolved V gene in the studies checked, with the rest unexplained. The sample table contains roughly 80,000 clones; only one count was recorded for more than 70% of them. In total, the top ten clones hold 5.7% of the sample. Concerning this clone itself: The target of this receptor is not known. Qualities for individual bases were not recorded, and no much larger clone is one base off.

Cut back by 2 bases and 1 base, the V and J ends lie 5 bases apart. Including the terminal cysteine and phenylalanine, the CDR3 comprises 13 residues. The only DNA kept is the CDR3, 39 bases in frame from the first base. CDR1 and CDR2 are read off the germline V gene (reference sequence) as PRHDT and FYEKMQ. The chain is made from TRBV13 and TRBJ1-1; no D gene call is confident. The sample consisted of blood. This TCR was sampled from a woman aged 45-60 years in good health. CDR3 sequence: CASSLRRNTEAFF. The DNA sequence follows: TGTGCCAGCAGCTTACGCAGGAACACTGAAGCTTTCTTT.